Following are 15 T cell receptor beta chains from one sample sequenced in a study of T cell clonality in common variable immunodeficiency. Notes on the study in general: Common variable immunodeficiency TCR beta sequences reportedly had fewer deletions and N-nucleotide insertions.

No antigen has been identified for these receptors. Generated by immunoSEQ multiplex PCR, the TCRdb table keeps only in-frame clones and is missing some. This repertoire holds roughly 14,000 clones, and none appear only once. Material for sequencing was peripheral blood mononuclear cells. The receptors come from a human donor with common variable immunodeficiency.

This clone was picked up a small number of times. The read finishes 3 residues shy of the CDR3 end, and the germline J gene is used to complete it. The genes are TRBV20-1 and TRBJ2-7; TRBD2 matches 11 bases. Germline V lookup: CDR1 DFQATT, CDR2 SNEGSKA (reference sequence). CDR3 size: 15 residues. Trimming cost V 3 bases and J 2 bases; bases outside gene matches: 6. CDR3 DNA, as far as it was read: TGCAGTGCTAGGGACCCTAGCGGGGGGCCCTACGAG. Its protein is CSARDPSGGPYE. The CDR3 in full is CSARDPSGGPYEQYF.

Worth noting for this clone: The read stops 3 residues short of the end of the CDR3; the missing end is completed from the germline J gene. The rearrangement joins TRBV7-2 to TRBJ2-5, with 8 bases that match TRBD1. With V trimmed by 5 bases and J by 5 bases, 10 bases remained unmatched. The CDR3 has 15 residues. The germline V gene has CDR1 SGHTA and CDR2 FQGNSA. Partial CDR3 DNA: TGTGCCAGCAGCATATCCGGACAGGGTCTGGAGACC. Encoded protein: CASSISGQGLET. The CDR3 in its entirety is CASSISGQGLETQYF.

The sample holds a few counts of this clone. The sequence runs out 3 residues before the end of the CDR3; the remainder is reconstructed from the germline J gene. The chain recombines TRBV19 with TRBJ2-2; D unclear. The CDR3 runs 13 residues. Trimming took 7 bases from V and 5 from J, leaving 11 bases between them. CDR1 and CDR2 (germline): LNHDA, SQIVND (reference sequence). The CDR3 here is CASNNIGTGELFF. The sequenced CDR3 bases are TGTGCCAGTAATAATATCGGGACCGGGGAG.

CDR3: CASRDTGTGRFSEKLFF. The sequenced CDR3 bases are TGTGCCAGTAGGGACACCGGGACAGGGCGTTTCTCTGAAAAA. This chain links TRBV19 with TRBJ1-4, with 9 nucleotides matching TRBD1. The read terminates 3 residues ahead of where the CDR3 ends, so the germline J gene completes it. The CDR3 spans 17 residues. CDR1 and CDR2 from the germline V gene are LNHDA and SQIVND (reference sequence). After removal of 6 bases from V and 7 bases from J, the junction contained 15 bases not matched to a gene.

This clone was seen more than once but under ten times. The CDR3 is cut off 3 residues early in the read; its end comes from the germline J gene. The chain employs TRBV18 and TRBJ1-5, with D tentatively TRBD1 (5 bases). Trimming cost V 2 bases and J 6 bases, with 11 bases left between them. This CDR3 is built from 14 residues. Germline V gives CDR1 KGHSH, CDR2 LQKENI. The chain's CDR3 is CASSPSGGSQPQHF. The part of the CDR3 DNA that was read is TGTGCCAGCTCACCAAGCGGGGGAAGTCAGCCC.

At least ten counts were recorded for this clone. The read is 3 residues too short to cover the CDR3 end, so that end is filled in from the germline J gene. The chain combines TRBV2 with TRBJ1-1; 7 nucleotides match TRBD1. The CDR3 has 14 amino acids. Trimming cost V 6 bases and J 2 bases; bases outside gene matches: 6. CDR1 and CDR2 from the germline V gene are SNHLY and FYNNEI. The CDR3 bases that were read are TGTGCCAGCAGGGGAACAGGGGACAACACTGAA. Protein sequence: CASRGTGDNTE. The complete CDR3 protein is CASRGTGDNTEAFF.

This clone was recorded a few times. The read gets to within 3 residues of the CDR3 end, and the germline J gene fills in the rest. The J gene is TRBJ2-2, the V gene TRBV7-9; no clear D gene. Germline assignment: CDR1 SEHNR and CDR2 FQNEAQ (reference sequence). The V end lost 0 bases, the J end lost 3 bases, and 5 bases lay between the germline ends. This CDR3 spans 14 amino acids. The covered CDR3 bases are TGTGCCAGCAGCTTAGCTAAGGACACCGGGGAG. Amino acids: CASSLAKDTGE. The entire CDR3 sequence reads CASSLAKDTGELFF. The full variable domain, with the rest looked up from reference TRBV7-9 and TRBJ2-2, is DTGVSQNPRHKITKRGQNVTFRCDPISEHNRLYWYRQTLGQGPEFLTYFQNEAQLEKSRLLSDRFSAERPKGSFSTLEIQRTEQGDSAMYLCASSLAKDTGELFFGEGSRLTVL.

This clone has more than one count but fewer than ten. The read comes to an end 3 residues before the CDR3 does, leaving the germline J gene to fill in the end. The chain has TRBV7-9 and TRBJ2-5, with D tentatively TRBD2 (6 bases). Per the germline V gene, CDR1 is SEHNR and CDR2 is FQNEAQ (reference sequence). Trimming took off 5 bases at V and 7 bases at J, with 11 bases between the two ends. The CDR3 covers 12 residues. CDR3 residues: CASSPTGGTQYF. CDR3 DNA (partial): TGTGCCAGCAGCCCGACCGGGGGGACC.

A remark on this clone: The read terminates 3 residues ahead of where the CDR3 ends, so the germline J gene completes it. This sequence joins TRBV30 and TRBJ2-5; 7 bases fit TRBD2. V was pared by 0 bases and J by 5 bases, with 6 bases of the junction left unmatched. Per the germline V gene, CDR1 is GTSNPN and CDR2 is SVGIG (reference sequence). The CDR3 has 14 amino acids. The covered CDR3 bases are TGTGCCTGGAGTGTACTAGGGAGGGAGGAGACC. It is translated as CAWSVLGREET. The entire CDR3 protein is CAWSVLGREETQYF.

This clone was detected a few times. The missing CDR3 end, 3 residues past where the read stops, is filled in from the germline J gene. The chain combines TRBV6-2 or TRBV6-3 with TRBJ2-7, with D perhaps TRBD2 (6 bases). The CDR3 has 14 residues. V shed 5 bases and J shed 4 bases, with 15 bases lying between them. CDR1 MNHEY and CDR2 SVGEGT come from the germline V gene. The CDR3 DNA, read in part, is TGTGCCAGCAGTCCCACTAGCTATGGGTACGAG. It codes for CASSPTSYGYE. The entire CDR3 protein reads CASSPTSYGYEQYF.

This clone occurred a few times. Partial CDR3 DNA: TGTGCCAGCAGCTCCCCCGTTAATGAG. Protein: CASSSPVNE. The full CDR3 protein reads CASSSPVNEQFF. This chain links TRBV7-9 with TRBJ2-1; no firm D call. Sequencing ends 3 residues short of the CDR3 end; the germline J gene provides the rest. This CDR3 is built from 12 residues. V gave up 4 bases and J gave up 7 bases, with 8 bases separating them. Germline CDR1 and CDR2: SEHNR and FQNEAQ (reference sequence).

Details on this clone: The read falls 3 residues short of the CDR3 end, and the missing part is taken from the germline J gene. The J gene is TRBJ2-7, the V gene TRBV7-6; maybe TRBD1 (5 bases). The germline V gene encodes CDR1 SGHVS and CDR2 FNYEAQ. V was pared by 5 bases and J by 3 bases, with 8 bases between. This CDR3 is 12 amino acids long. The CDR3 region is CASSPGNYEQYF. CDR3 DNA (partial): TGTGCCAGCAGCCCAGGGAACTACGAG.

Turning to this clone: The DNA ends 3 residues before the CDR3 does, and the rest of the CDR3 is filled in from the germline J gene. J is TRBJ1-5 and V is TRBV30; 9 nucleotides line up with TRBD1. Germline V lookup: CDR1 GTSNPN, CDR2 SVGIG (reference sequence). V lost 3 bases, J lost 5 bases, and 8 bases stayed unmatched. The CDR3 is made up of 15 amino acids. Incomplete CDR3 DNA: TGTGCCTGGAGCACCGGGACAGGGACGGATCAGCCC. Amino acid sequence: CAWSTGTGTDQP. The whole CDR3 sequence reads CAWSTGTGTDQPQHF.

About this clone: Read data end 3 residues before the CDR3 end; the end is taken from the germline J gene. The J gene is TRBJ1-5, the V gene TRBV18; 10 bases map to TRBD1. There are 16 residues in the CDR3. V lost 4 bases and J lost 4; bases outside the gene matches: 7. Germline CDR1 and CDR2: KGHSH and LQKENI. The CDR3 loop is CASSHQTGGANQPQHF. The DNA read from the CDR3 is TGTGCCAGCTCACATCAGACAGGGGGCGCGAATCAGCCC.

Remarks on this clone: The read terminates 3 residues ahead of where the CDR3 ends, so the germline J gene completes it. V is TRBV5-1 and J is TRBJ2-7, with TRBD1 identical over 10 bases. With V trimmed by 2 bases and J by 4 bases, 6 bases remained unmatched. From germline, CDR1 is SGHRS and CDR2 YFSETQ. This CDR3 has 15 residues. The sequenced part of the CDR3 DNA is TGCGCCAGCAGCTTACGACAGGGGGCTTATTACGAG. Translation gives CASSLRQGAYYE. The whole CDR3 reads CASSLRQGAYYEQYF.